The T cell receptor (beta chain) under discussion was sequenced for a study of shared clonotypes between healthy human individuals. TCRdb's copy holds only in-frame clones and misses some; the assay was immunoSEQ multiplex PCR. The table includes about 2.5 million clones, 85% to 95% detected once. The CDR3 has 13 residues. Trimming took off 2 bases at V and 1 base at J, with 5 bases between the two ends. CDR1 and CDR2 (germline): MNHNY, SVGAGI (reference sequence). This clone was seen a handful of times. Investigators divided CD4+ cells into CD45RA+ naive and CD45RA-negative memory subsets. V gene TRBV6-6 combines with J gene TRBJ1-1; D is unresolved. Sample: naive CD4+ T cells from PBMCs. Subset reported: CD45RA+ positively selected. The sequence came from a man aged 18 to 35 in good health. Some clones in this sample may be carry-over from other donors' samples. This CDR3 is CASSYGENTEAFF. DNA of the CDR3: TGTGCCAGCAGTTACGGGGAGAACACTGAAGCTTTCTTT.